This TCR beta chain comes out of a study of T cell changes during pregnancy in multiple sclerosis. Libraries were prepared by immunoSEQ multiplex PCR; TCRdb keeps only in-frame clonotypes and omits some of them. Of roughly 37,000 clones in the sample, about nine tenths are singletons; the top ten hold 0.45% to 0.5%. This sequence was found in a female donor in good health, enrolled as a control in a pregnancy study. The material was CD4+ T cells from peripheral blood mononuclear cells, obtained in the second trimester of pregnancy.

CDR3 sequence reads: CASSSAPGLAIYEQYF. CDR3 nucleotides: TGTGCCAGCAGTTCGGCTCCGGGACTAGCAATCTACGAGCAGTACTTC. This rearrangement joins TRBV28 to TRBJ2-7; 9 bases map to TRBD2. The germline V gene has CDR1 MDHEN and CDR2 SYDVKM. The CDR3 covers 16 residues. V shed 4 bases, J shed 3 bases, and the junction held 10 bases outside the gene matches. Based on the CDR3 plus reference TRBV28 and TRBJ2-7, the full variable domain is DVKVTQSSRYLVKRTGEKVFLECVQDMDHENMFWYRQDPGLGLRLIYFSYDVKMKEKGDIPEGYSVSREKKERFSLILESASTNQTSMYLCASSSAPGLAIYEQYFGPGTRLTVT.